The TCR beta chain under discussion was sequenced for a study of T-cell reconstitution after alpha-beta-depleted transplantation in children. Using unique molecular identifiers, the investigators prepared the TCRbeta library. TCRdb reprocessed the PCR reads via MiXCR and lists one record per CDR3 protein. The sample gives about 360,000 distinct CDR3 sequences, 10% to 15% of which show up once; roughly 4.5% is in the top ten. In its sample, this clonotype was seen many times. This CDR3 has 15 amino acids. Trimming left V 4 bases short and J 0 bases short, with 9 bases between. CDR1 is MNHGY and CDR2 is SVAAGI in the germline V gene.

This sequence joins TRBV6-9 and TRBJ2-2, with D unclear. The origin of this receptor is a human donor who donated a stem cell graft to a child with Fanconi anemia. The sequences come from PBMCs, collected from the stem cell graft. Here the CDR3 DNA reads TGTGCCAGCAGTTGGGCAGACTCGAACACCGGGGAGCTGTTTTTT. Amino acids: CASSWADSNTGELFF.